This TCR beta chain was sequenced for a study of T cells in Graves' hyperthyroidism and ophthalmopathy. This CDR3 has 13 amino acids. Trimming took off 4 bases at V and 2 bases at J, with 8 bases between the two ends. Germline assignment: CDR1 KGHSH and CDR2 LQKENI. This clonotype came up many times. Using RNA transcripts as the source, TCR beta CDR3 regions were amplified. With the HTBI primer set, the TCR CDR3 went through a first round of RT-PCR. TCRdb reprocessed the multiplex PCR reads with MiXCR, giving one entry per CDR3 protein. The table has some 300,000 distinct CDR3 sequences, about 19% seen once; the top ten hold just under 40%.

The sample consisted of blood. The chain uses TRBV18 and TRBJ2-5; D might be TRBD1 or TRBD2, each matching 5 bases. The TCR sequence derives from a man aged 50 or older with Graves' ophthalmopathy. CDR3 sequence reads: CASSRDVQETQYF. CDR3 nucleotides: TGTGCCAGCTCACGGGACGTTCAAGAGACCCAGTACTTC.